This entry lists 27 T cell receptor beta chains sequenced from one sample in a study of blood T cells in healthy people across ages. Primers used in a second PCR of about 6 to 11 cycles were a sample-barcoded 5' primer and a J-beta primer mix. TCRdb independently ran MiXCR on the 5' RACE reads; one entry per CDR3 protein. The sample includes some 890,000 distinct CDR3 sequences, 25% to 35% of them seen just once. In addition, the sample was reused for a study of T cells of mothers and their children.

Material for sequencing was blood. The receptors here all came from a woman in her thirties or forties in good health.

This clonotype was seen just once. The genes are TRBV12-3 or TRBV12-4 and TRBJ2-7, with a weak D call TRBD2 (5 bases). The J call may be incorrect, as the DNA end agrees better with TRBJ2-5. CDR3 size: 14 residues. This CDR3 reads CASSLTGRGETQYF. CDR3 sequence (DNA): TGTGCCAGCAGTTTAACCGGTCGGGGAGAGACCCAGTACTTC.

This clonotype was detected only a few times. Given a much more abundant clone one base away, this may be a read error. V is TRBV27 and J is TRBJ2-3, with D possibly matching TRBD1 (5 bases). V lost 6 bases to trimming and J lost 2 bases, with 12 bases between them. CDR1 is MNHEY and CDR2 is SMNVEV in the germline V gene (reference sequence). The CDR3 sequence is 14 residues long. The CDR3 protein is CASSQGYNTDTQYF. For the CDR3, the DNA is TGTGCCAGCAGCCAGGGCTACAACACAGATACGCAGTATTTT.

This chain joins TRBV29-1 and TRBJ1-3; D gene unclear. Germline-derived CDR1 and CDR2 are SQVTM and ANQGSEA. This CDR3 is 13 amino acids long. V lost 1 base and J 0 bases, leaving 4 bases between the germline ends. CDR3 protein: CSVEGPSGNTIYF. In DNA, the CDR3 is TGCAGCGTTGAAGGCCCCTCTGGAAACACCATATATTTT. The full variable domain, its missing parts supplied by reference TRBV29-1 and TRBJ1-3, is SAVISQKPSRDICQRGTSLTIQCQVDSQVTMMFWYRQQPGQSLTLIATANQGSEATYESGFVIDKFPISRPNLTFSTLTVSNMSPEDSSIYLCSVEGPSGNTIYFGEGSWLTVV.

In its sample, this clonotype was seen many times. The chain recombines TRBV9 with TRBJ2-5, with 10 nucleotides matching TRBD1. The germline gives CDR1 SGDLS, CDR2 YYNGEE. CDR3 length equals 16 residues. The trim removed 2 bases at V and 5 bases at J, leaving 9 bases unmatched. The CDR3 reads CASSVAGTGVTETQYF. The DNA for the CDR3 is TGTGCCAGCAGCGTCGCCGGGACAGGGGTAACCGAGACCCAGTACTTC.

This clonotype came up many times. CDR3 amino acids: CASSVQGSNYGYTF. In DNA form, the CDR3 reads TGTGCCAGCAGTGTACAGGGGTCGAACTATGGCTACACCTTC. The V and J genes are TRBV2 and TRBJ1-2, with 7 positions matching TRBD1. Trimming removed 4 bases from V and 2 bases from J; junction bases left unmatched: 4. The CDR3 length is 14 residues. Germline loops: CDR1 SNHLY, CDR2 FYNNEI.

This clonotype was seen repeatedly, ten times or more. V gene TRBV7-2 combines with J gene TRBJ2-5; D is possibly TRBD1 or TRBD2 (5 bases each). Germline values: CDR1 SGHTA, CDR2 FQGNSA. With 0 bases removed from V and 0 bases from J, the gap between germline ends came to 5 bases. The length of the CDR3 is 14 residues. Here the CDR3 reads CASSLAGHQETQYF. The DNA of the CDR3 is TGTGCCAGCAGCTTAGCGGGACACCAAGAGACCCAGTACTTC.

This clonotype appeared a few times. The rearrangement links TRBV13 to TRBJ2-7; a possible D gene is TRBD1 (5 bases). Germline V gene lookup returns CDR1 PRHDT and CDR2 FYEKMQ (reference sequence). The CDR3 has 15 residues. V lost 0 bases to trimming and J lost 4 bases, with 13 bases between them. For the CDR3, the DNA is TGTGCCAGCAGCTTAGGACCAGGGTCTAAGTACGAGCAGTACTTC. It specifies CASSLGPGSKYEQYF.

This clonotype has a handful of counts. The chain uses TRBV4-2 and TRBJ1-5; the D gene is possibly TRBD1 (5 bases). The CDR3 extends over 14 amino acids. Germline CDR1 reads LGHNA; CDR2 reads YNFKEQ. V lost 1 base to trimming and J lost 9 bases, with 13 bases between them. The CDR3 DNA follows: TGTGCCAGCAGCCAAGTTGGAGGGGAGACGCCCCAGCATTTT. It translates to CASSQVGGETPQHF.

The chain couples TRBV15 to TRBJ1-4; 7 bases align to TRBD1. V gave up 4 bases and J gave up 5 bases; unmatched junction bases: 4. The CDR3 extends over 14 amino acids. Germline values: CDR1 LNHNV, CDR2 YYDKDF (reference sequence). In nucleotides, the CDR3 is TGTGCCACCAGCACCGACAGGGTCAATGAAAAACTGTTTTTT. Protein: CATSTDRVNEKLFF.

The chain is built from TRBV21-1 and TRBJ2-3; the DNA was not used to check the table's D call, TRBD1. TRBV21-1 is reported as a pseudogene. The CDR3 spans 19 residues. Here the CDR3 reads CASRTTGGGQRTSADTQYF. The CDR3 DNA follows: TGTGCCAGCAGAACGACAGGGGGTGGACAGAGGACTAGCGCAGATACGCAGTATTTT.

This clonotype was observed many times. The chain carries TRBV7-2 and TRBJ1-2; 7 bases align to TRBD1. Germline loops: CDR1 SGHTA, CDR2 FQGNSA. The CDR3 covers 15 residues. Trimming removed 5 bases from V and 5 bases from J; junction bases left unmatched: 11. CDR3 sequence: CASSPDRASFYGYTF. The CDR3 region has the DNA TGTGCCAGCAGCCCAGACAGGGCCTCTTTTTATGGCTACACCTTC. The whole variable domain, filled in from reference TRBV7-2 and TRBJ1-2, reads GAGVSQSPSNKVTEKGKDVELRCDPISGHTALYWYRQSLGQGLEFLIYFQGNSAPDKSGLPSDRFSAERTGGSVSTLTIQRTQQEDSAVYLCASSPDRASFYGYTFGSGTRLTVV.

This chain joins TRBV13 and TRBJ1-6, with TRBD1 matching 8 bases. The CDR3 length is 14 residues. Germline CDR1 PRHDT, CDR2 FYEKMQ (reference sequence). Trimming cost V 6 bases and J 13 bases; bases outside gene matches: 11. The CDR3 is CASRRGQGESPLHF. The CDR3 DNA is TGTGCCAGCAGAAGAGGACAGGGTGAATCGCCCCTCCACTTT.

This clonotype was detected ten times or more. The gene calls are TRBV12-3 or TRBV12-4 and TRBJ2-7; 7 bases line up with TRBD1. V lost 4 bases and J lost 3; bases outside the gene matches: 3. This CDR3 region has 13 residues. In DNA, the CDR3 is TGTGCCAGCAGTTCGGGACAGTACTACGAGCAGTACTTC. The encoded protein is CASSSGQYYEQYF.

This clonotype has more than one count but fewer than ten. The chain uses TRBV9 and TRBJ2-3; D unresolved. The V gene's germline CDR1 is SGDLS and CDR2 YYNGEE. The CDR3 spans 14 residues. The ends were cut back, 3 bases at V and 2 bases at J, with 10 bases in the middle. CDR3 sequence reads: CASSGLGFTDTQYF. The CDR3 nucleotides are TGTGCCAGCAGCGGTCTGGGGTTCACAGATACGCAGTATTTT.

The chain is built from TRBV5-1 and TRBJ2-7, with TRBD2 identical over 7 bases. Germline V lookup: CDR1 SGHRS, CDR2 YFSETQ. V lost 0 bases to trimming and J lost 5 bases; unmatched junction nucleotides: 2. The CDR3 is 13 amino acids. The CDR3 nucleotides are TGCGCCAGCAGCTTGGGGGGGACTAACGAGCAGTACTTC. The encoded protein is CASSLGGTNEQYF.

This clonotype has a count of ten or more. This chain connects TRBV12-3 or TRBV12-4 to TRBJ2-7; possibly TRBD1 for D (5 bases). V was pared by 6 bases and J by 1 base, with 13 bases between. The CDR3 totals 14 residues. The CDR3 region has the DNA TGTGCCAGCAGCGAACGTCGACAGTCCTACGAGCAGTACTTC. Amino acid sequence: CASSERRQSYEQYF.

This clonotype was found many times. The CDR3 region has the DNA TGTGCCAGCAGCCCCTATAGCTCCTACGAGCAGTACTTC. It specifies CASSPYSSYEQYF. The chain joins TRBV6-6 to TRBJ2-7; D is uncertain. CDR1 and CDR2 from the germline V gene are MNHNY and SVGAGI (reference sequence). The CDR3 runs 13 residues. Between the trimmed V and J ends, which lost 6 bases and 0 bases, there was a span of 9 bases.

This clonotype was observed a handful of times. This chain connects TRBV6-2 or TRBV6-3 to TRBJ2-7; TRBD2 aligns across 7 bases. This CDR3 comprises 17 residues. Per the germline V gene, CDR1 is MNHEY and CDR2 is SVGEGT. J gave up 2 bases and V 8 bases, and 18 bases lay outside the gene matches. This CDR3 is CASRTLRGAGTTYEQYF. The CDR3 region has the DNA TGTGCCAGCCGAACCCTAAGAGGGGCAGGGACTACCTACGAGCAGTACTTC.

This clonotype was detected a few times. The chain has TRBV29-1 and TRBJ2-5; TRBD2 might be the D (6 bases). The CDR3 extends over 15 amino acids. CDR1 is SQVTM, CDR2 ANQGSEA, per germline. The germline V and J ends were trimmed by 6 bases and 2 bases, with 19 bases remaining between them. The CDR3 sequence is CSVRDGRTDQETQYF. DNA for the CDR3: TGCAGCGTCCGGGATGGGAGGACGGATCAAGAGACCCAGTACTTC.

The table lists this clonotype with many counts. This sequence joins TRBV14 and TRBJ2-5; 8 bases line up with TRBD2. Germline V CDR1 and CDR2: SGHDN, FVKESK. The CDR3 loop spans 14 amino acids. After removal of 1 base from V and 6 bases from J, the junction contained 4 bases not matched to a gene. CDR3 amino acids: CASSQVREGQTQYF. The CDR3 DNA reads as TGTGCCAGCAGCCAAGTTCGGGAGGGTCAGACCCAGTACTTC.

The chain links TRBV5-1 to TRBJ2-5; a possible D gene is TRBD1 (6 bases). Trimming removed 4 bases from V and 5 bases from J, with 18 bases in between. The V gene's germline CDR1 is SGHRS and CDR2 YFSETQ. The CDR3 covers 15 residues. CDR3 region: CASSPRIGGKETQYF. The CDR3 DNA is TGCGCCAGCAGCCCAAGGATTGGGGGCAAGGAGACCCAGTACTTC.

This clonotype was found many times. The chain employs TRBV4-3 and TRBJ2-3, with D unresolved. The CDR3 has 16 amino acids. Trimming took off 0 bases at V and 2 bases at J, with 12 bases between the two ends. Germline values: CDR1 LGHNA, CDR2 YSLEER. The CDR3 reads CASSQEAELITDTQYF. The CDR3 nucleotides read TGCGCCAGCAGCCAAGAAGCTGAACTAATCACAGATACGCAGTATTTT.

V is TRBV7-9 and J is TRBJ1-6; 7 bases match TRBD1. The CDR3 length is 14 residues. Per the germline V gene, CDR1 is SEHNR and CDR2 is FQNEAQ (reference sequence). J lost 9 bases, V lost 4 bases, and 6 bases had no gene match. CDR3 sequence reads: CASSSTGASSPLHF. The CDR3 bases are TGTGCCAGCAGCTCCACAGGGGCCAGTTCACCCCTCCACTTT.

This clonotype was seen a handful of times. Compared with germline, one end of the junction differs, possibly owing to a read error. The rearrangement links TRBV20-1 to TRBJ2-1; TRBD2 agrees at 11 bases. CDR3 length equals 15 residues. Per germline, CDR1 DFQATT and CDR2 SNEGSKA (reference sequence). The CDR3 region is CSARTPSGGNNGQFF. DNA for the CDR3: TGCAGTGCTAGAACACCTAGCGGGGGGAATAATGGGCAGTTCTTC.

V is TRBV2 and J is TRBJ1-1; D gene unclear. CDR1 SNHLY and CDR2 FYNNEI come from the germline V gene. The CDR3 sequence is 10 residues long. Trimming left V 6 bases short and J 1 base short, with 0 bases between. The CDR3 sequence: CASRNTEAFF. CDR3 bases: TGTGCCAGCAGGAACACTGAAGCTTTCTTT.

This clonotype has ten or more counts. The chain links TRBV5-1 to TRBJ1-2; 7 bases are a match to TRBD1. There are 15 residues in the CDR3. Losses at the gene ends were 3 bases for V and 2 bases for J; bases not matched to a gene: 7. Germline-derived CDR1 and CDR2 are SGHRS and YFSETQ. The CDR3 protein is CASSSGQTTNYGYTF. DNA for the CDR3: TGCGCCAGCAGCTCGGGACAGACTACCAACTATGGCTACACCTTC.

This clonotype was picked up a small number of times. The chain uses TRBV12-3 or TRBV12-4 and TRBJ1-2; 11 nucleotides agree with TRBD1. This CDR3 has 16 residues. Trimming took 6 bases from V and 4 from J; bases not matched to a gene: 10. This CDR3 reads CASSPPGQGVGYGYTF. The CDR3 DNA sequence: TGTGCCAGCAGCCCGCCGGGACAGGGGGTGGGCTATGGCTACACCTTC.